This TCR beta chain came from a study of cytomegalovirus exposure and HLA in healthy donors. Study-level information: Roughly 180 million T cells yielded roughly 120 million unique TCR beta sequences in earlier analysis. Findings and limits, study-wide: Cytomegalovirus-associated TCR beta chains were listed, numbering under 200. According to an earlier analysis, most TCR beta V segments yielded productive rearrangements about 87% or about 30% of the time.

The germline CDR1 and CDR2 sequences are SGDLS and YYNGEE. V was cut by 4 bases and J by 8 bases, with 12 bases left in between. The CDR3 runs 12 residues. As to this clone: Its specificity is not known.

PCR involved 60 Vbeta and 13 Jbeta primers. How the authors handled the data: The authors later counted roughly 77 million unique TCR beta chains, roughly 10 million of them shared. Method: immunoSEQ multiplex PCR; TCRdb's copy keeps in-frame clones and lacks some. The DNA gave D and trimming, while V, J and clone size come from that table. This table has approximately 220,000 clones, around 76% appearing once. The chain has TRBV9 and TRBJ1-1; D possibly corresponds to TRBD1 (5 bases). This sequence originates from a man aged 18 to 30 in good health and CMV-seronegative. Sequencing was carried out using PBMCs. The CDR3 sequence is CASSSGGEEAFF. The CDR3 DNA sequence: TGTGCCAGCAGCTCGGGAGGGGAAGAAGCTTTCTTT.